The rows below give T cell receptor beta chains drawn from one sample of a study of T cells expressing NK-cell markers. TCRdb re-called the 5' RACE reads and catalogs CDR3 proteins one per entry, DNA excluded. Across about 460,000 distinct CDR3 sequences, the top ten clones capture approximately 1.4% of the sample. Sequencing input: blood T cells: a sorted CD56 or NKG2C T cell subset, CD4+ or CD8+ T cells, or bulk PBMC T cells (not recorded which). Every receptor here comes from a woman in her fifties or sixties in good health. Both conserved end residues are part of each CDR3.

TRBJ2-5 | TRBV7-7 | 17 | CASSSLPGVAGQETQYF
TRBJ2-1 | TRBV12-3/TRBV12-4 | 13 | CASSPGSYNEQFF
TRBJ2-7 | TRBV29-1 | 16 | CSVETWRLAGKNEQYF
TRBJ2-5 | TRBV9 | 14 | CASSVVGISETQYF
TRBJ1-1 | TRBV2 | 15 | CASSEARQSLTEAFF
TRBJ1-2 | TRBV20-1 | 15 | CSARGFTGSNYGYTF
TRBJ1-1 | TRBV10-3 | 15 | CAISLGPSVGTEAFF
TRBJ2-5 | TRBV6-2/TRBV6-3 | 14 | CASSYGTRGETQYF
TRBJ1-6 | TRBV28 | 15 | CASWVGTGALLALHF
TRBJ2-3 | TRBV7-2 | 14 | CASSLGTAADTQYF
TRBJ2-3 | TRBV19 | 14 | CASKSGRYTDTQYF
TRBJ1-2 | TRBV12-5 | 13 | CASGRINRGGYTF
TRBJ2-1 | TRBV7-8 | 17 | CASSTGLAGGTYNEQFF
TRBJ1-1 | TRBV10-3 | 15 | CAIKRGTGGLAEAFF
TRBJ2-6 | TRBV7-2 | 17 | CASSLHGTGSGANVLTF
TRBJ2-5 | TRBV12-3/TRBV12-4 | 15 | CASSPSGRSRETQYF
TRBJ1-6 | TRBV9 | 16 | CASSTPWGQTNSPLHF
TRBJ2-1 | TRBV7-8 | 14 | CASMRDYSYNEQFF
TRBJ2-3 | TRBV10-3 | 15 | CAISESTSAAYTQYF
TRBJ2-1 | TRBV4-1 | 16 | CASSQDIPGLLGEQFF
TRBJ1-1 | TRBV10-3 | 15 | CAISEGTGGITEAFF
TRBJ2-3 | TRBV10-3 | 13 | CAISTDMPDTQYF
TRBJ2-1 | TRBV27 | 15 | CASNPSGTTYNEQFF
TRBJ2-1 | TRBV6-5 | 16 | CASSVGTSGRRNEQFF
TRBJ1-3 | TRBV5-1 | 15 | CASTRDTDSGNTIYF
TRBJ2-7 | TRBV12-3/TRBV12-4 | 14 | CASSLDRTLYEQYF
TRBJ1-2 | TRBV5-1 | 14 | CASSSTGTGLFSTF
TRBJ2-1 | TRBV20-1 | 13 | CSAGLAGGYEQFF
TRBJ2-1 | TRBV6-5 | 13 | CASRRTSSNEQFF
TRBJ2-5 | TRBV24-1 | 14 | CATSERDRIETQYF
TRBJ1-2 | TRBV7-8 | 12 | CASSTTWEGYTF
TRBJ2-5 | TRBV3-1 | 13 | CASSRTLPETQYF
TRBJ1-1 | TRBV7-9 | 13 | CASSISRFTEAFF
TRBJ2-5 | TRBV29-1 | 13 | CSVGQQWLETQYF
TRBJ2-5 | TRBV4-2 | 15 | CASSQDLAGEETQYF
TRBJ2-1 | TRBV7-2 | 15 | CASSPRGGARNEQFF
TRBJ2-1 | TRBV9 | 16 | CASSVLRLAERNEQFF
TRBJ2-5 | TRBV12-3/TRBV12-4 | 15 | CASSLGERGRKTQYF
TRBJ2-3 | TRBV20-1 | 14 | CSAPGGSSTDTQYF
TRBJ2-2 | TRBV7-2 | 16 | CASSLVGRTNTGELFF
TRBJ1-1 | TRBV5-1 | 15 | CASSSWQSENTEAFF